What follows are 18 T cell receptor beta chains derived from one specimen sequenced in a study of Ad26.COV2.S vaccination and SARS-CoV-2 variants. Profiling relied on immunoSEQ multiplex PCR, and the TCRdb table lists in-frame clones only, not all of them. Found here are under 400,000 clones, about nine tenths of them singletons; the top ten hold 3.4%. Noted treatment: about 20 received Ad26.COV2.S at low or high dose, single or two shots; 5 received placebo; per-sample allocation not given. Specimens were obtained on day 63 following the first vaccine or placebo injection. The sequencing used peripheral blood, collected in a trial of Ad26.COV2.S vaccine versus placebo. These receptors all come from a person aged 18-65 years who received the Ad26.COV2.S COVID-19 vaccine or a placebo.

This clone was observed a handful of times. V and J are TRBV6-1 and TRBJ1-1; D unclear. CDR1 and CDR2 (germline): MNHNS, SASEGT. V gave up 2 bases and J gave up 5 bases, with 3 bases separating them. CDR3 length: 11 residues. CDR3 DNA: TGTGCCAGCAGTGAATTAACTGAAGCTTTCTTT. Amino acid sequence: CASSELTEAFF.

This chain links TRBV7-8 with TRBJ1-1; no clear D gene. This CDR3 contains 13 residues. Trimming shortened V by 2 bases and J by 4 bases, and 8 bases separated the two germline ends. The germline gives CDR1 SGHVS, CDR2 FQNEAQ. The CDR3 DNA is TGTGCCAGCAGCTTATGGAGCGGCACTGAAGCTTTCTTT. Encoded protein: CASSLWSGTEAFF. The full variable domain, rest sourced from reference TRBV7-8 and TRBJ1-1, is GAGVSQSPRYKVAKRGQDVALRCDPISGHVSLFWYQQALGQGPEFLTYFQNEAQLDKSGLPSDRFFAERPEGSVSTLKIQRTQQEDSAVYLCASSLWSGTEAFFGQGTRLTVV.

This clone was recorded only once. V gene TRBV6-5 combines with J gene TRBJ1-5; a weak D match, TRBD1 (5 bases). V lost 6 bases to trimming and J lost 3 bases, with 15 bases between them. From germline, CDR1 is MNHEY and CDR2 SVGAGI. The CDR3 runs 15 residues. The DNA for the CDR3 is TGTGCCAGCAGGGGAATAGGGGTGTTCAATCAGCCCCAGCATTTT. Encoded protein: CASRGIGVFNQPQHF.

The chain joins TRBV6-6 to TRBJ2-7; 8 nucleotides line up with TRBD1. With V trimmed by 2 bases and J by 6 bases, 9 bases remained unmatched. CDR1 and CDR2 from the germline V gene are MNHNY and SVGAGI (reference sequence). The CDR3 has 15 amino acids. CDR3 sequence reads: CASSYGGQGAFEQYF. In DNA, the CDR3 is TGTGCCAGCAGTTACGGGGGGCAGGGGGCCTTCGAGCAGTACTTC.

In DNA, the CDR3 is TGTGCCAGCACCTGGGGTAGAGAAGAGACCCAGTACTTC. As protein: CASTWGREETQYF. The J gene is TRBJ2-5, the V gene TRBV28; D is unclear. V lost 7 bases and J lost 3, with 12 bases in between. This CDR3 is built from 13 residues. The germline V gene encodes CDR1 MDHEN and CDR2 SYDVKM. Drawing the rest from reference TRBV28 and TRBJ2-5, the complete variable domain is DVKVTQSSRYLVKRTGEKVFLECVQDMDHENMFWYRQDPGLGLRLIYFSYDVKMKEKGDIPEGYSVSREKKERFSLILESASTNQTSMYLCASTWGREETQYFGPGTRLLVL.

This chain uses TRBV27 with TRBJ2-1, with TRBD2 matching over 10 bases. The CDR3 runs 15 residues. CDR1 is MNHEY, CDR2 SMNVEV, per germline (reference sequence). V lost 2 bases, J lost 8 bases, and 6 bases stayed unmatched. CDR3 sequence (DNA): TGTGCCAGCAGTTTACTCGGGACTAGCGTCGATGAGCAGTTCTTC. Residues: CASSLLGTSVDEQFF.

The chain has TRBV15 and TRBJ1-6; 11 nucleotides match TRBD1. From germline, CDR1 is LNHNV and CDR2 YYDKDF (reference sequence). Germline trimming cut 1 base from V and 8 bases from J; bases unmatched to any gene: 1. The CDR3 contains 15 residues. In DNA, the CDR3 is TGTGCCACCAGCAGAGCGGGACAGGGGGATTCACCCCTCCACTTT. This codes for CATSRAGQGDSPLHF.

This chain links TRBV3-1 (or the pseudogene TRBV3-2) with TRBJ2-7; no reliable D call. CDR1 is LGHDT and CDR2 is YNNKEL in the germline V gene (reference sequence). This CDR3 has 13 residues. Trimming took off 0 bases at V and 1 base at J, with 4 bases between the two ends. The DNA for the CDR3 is TGTGCCAGCAGCCAAGAGCGGTCCTACGAGCAGTACTTC. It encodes CASSQERSYEQYF.

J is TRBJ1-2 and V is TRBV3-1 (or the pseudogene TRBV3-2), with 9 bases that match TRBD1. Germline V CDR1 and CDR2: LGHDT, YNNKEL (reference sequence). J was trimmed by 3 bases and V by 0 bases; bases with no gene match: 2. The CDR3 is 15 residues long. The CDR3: CASSQDRDRDYGYTF. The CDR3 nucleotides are TGTGCCAGCAGCCAAGACCGGGACAGGGACTATGGCTACACCTTC.

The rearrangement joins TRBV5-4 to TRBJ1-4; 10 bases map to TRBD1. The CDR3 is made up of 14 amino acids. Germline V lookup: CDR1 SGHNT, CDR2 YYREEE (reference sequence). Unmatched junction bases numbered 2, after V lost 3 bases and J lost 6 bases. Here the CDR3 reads CASSYGTGDEKLFF. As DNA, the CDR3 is TGTGCCAGCAGCTACGGGACAGGGGATGAAAAACTGTTTTTT.

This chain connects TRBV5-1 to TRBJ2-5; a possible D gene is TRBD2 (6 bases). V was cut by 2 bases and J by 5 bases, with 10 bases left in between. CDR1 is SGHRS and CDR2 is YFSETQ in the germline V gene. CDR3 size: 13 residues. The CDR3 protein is CASSFAGGETQYF. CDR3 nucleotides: TGCGCCAGCAGCTTCGCAGGAGGGGAGACCCAGTACTTC.

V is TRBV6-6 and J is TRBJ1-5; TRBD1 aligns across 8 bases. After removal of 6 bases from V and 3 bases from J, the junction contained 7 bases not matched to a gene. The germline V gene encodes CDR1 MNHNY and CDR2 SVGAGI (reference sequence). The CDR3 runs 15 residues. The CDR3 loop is CASSGQGRVNQPQHF. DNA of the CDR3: TGTGCCAGCAGCGGACAGGGTAGGGTCAATCAGCCCCAGCATTTT.

CDR3 in amino acids: CASTLGGTGGSELFF. The CDR3 coding sequence is TGTGCCAGTACCCTAGGGGGGACAGGTGGATCCGAACTGTTTTTT. The V and J genes are TRBV19 and TRBJ1-4; TRBD1 agrees at 8 bases. With 7 bases clipped from V and 12 bases from J, the junction kept 16 bases outside the gene matches. Germline V gene sequence: CDR1 LNHDA, CDR2 SQIVND (reference sequence). CDR3 size: 15 residues. The variable domain in full, with the rest retrieved from reference TRBV19 and TRBJ1-4, is DGGITQSPKYLFRKEGQNVTLSCEQNLNHDAMYWYRQDPGQGLRLIYYSQIVNDFQKGDIAEGYSVSREKKESFPLTVTSAQKNPTAFYLCASTLGGTGGSELFFGSGTQLSVL.

The CDR3 DNA reads TGTGCTAGTGGTTTGGACAGGGGTTGGAACACCGGGGAGCTGTTTTTT. The encoded protein is CASGLDRGWNTGELFF. V and J are TRBV12-5 and TRBJ2-2; 7 nucleotides line up with TRBD1. This CDR3 spans 16 amino acids. The germline CDR1 and CDR2 sequences are LGHNT and FRNRAP. V was pared by 1 base and J by 1 base, with 3 bases of the junction left unmatched.

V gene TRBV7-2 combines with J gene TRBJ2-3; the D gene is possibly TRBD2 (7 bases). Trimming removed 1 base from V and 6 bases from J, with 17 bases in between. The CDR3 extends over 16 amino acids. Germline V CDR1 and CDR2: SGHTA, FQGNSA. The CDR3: CASSLGPRGQRDTQYF. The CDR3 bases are TGTGCCAGCAGCTTAGGCCCGCGGGGGCAAAGGGATACGCAGTATTTT.

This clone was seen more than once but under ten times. CDR3 region: CASSQGNSINSPLHF. CDR3 bases: TGCGCCAGCAGCCAAGGAAACAGCATTAATTCACCCCTCCACTTT. The chain couples TRBV4-3 to TRBJ1-6; D remains unclear. Trimming left V 1 base short and J 6 bases short, with 10 bases between. The CDR3 loop spans 15 amino acids. The V gene's germline CDR1 is LGHNA and CDR2 YSLEER.

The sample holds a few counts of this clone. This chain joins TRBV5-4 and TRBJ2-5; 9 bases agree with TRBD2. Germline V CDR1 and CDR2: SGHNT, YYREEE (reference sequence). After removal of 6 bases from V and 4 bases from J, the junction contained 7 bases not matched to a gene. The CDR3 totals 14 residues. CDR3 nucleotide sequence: TGTGCCAGCAACTACCGCGGGGGGGCAGAGACCCAGTACTTC. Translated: CASNYRGGAETQYF.

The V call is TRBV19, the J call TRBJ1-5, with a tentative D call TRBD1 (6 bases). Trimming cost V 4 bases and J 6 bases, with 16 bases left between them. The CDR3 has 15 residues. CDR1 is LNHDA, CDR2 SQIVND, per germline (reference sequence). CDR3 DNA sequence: TGTGCCAGTAGTAACATACAGGGACGGAGTCAGCCCCAGCATTTT. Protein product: CASSNIQGRSQPQHF.